The 21 T cell receptor beta chains reported below all come from one sample, sequenced in a study of CXCR3-negative and CXCR3-positive naive CD8 T cells. Preparation of TRB cDNA libraries relied on 5' RACE carrying UMI labels. TCRdb re-called the 5' RACE reads, yielding one record per CDR3 amino acid sequence without DNA. In all, the sample yields 92,000 or so distinct CDR3 sequences. Sample: naive CXCR3- CD8+ T cells from blood. Subset meaning: CD45RO-CCR7+CD27+CD95- naive CD8+ T cells lacking CXCR3 (TNR3-). These receptors all stem from a human donor in good health. Some clones in this sample may be carry-over from other donors' samples.

The CDR3 here is CAISGRTASGGPSSYEQYF. V and J are TRBV10-3 and TRBJ2-7; without DNA, the TCRdb call of TRBD2 cannot be checked. Germline CDR1 and CDR2: ENHRY and SYGVKD. There are 19 residues in the CDR3.

The CDR3 reads CASSEGGSSYNSPLHF. The chain uses TRBV9 and TRBJ1-6. CDR3 length: 16 amino acids. Per germline, CDR1 SGDLS and CDR2 YYNGEE. The full variable domain, rest sourced from reference TRBV9 and TRBJ1-6, is DSGVTQTPKHLITATGQRVTLRCSPRSGDLSVYWYQQSLDQGLQFLIQYYNGEERAKGNILERFSAQQFPDLHSELNLSSLELGDSALYFCASSEGGSSYNSPLHFGNGTRLTVT.

CDR3 amino acids: CASSPDSRELFF. V gene TRBV5-1 combines with J gene TRBJ2-2; TCRdb calls TRBD1, which cannot be checked without DNA. The germline V gene has CDR1 SGHRS and CDR2 YFSETQ. CDR3 length equals 12 residues.

The V and J genes are TRBV28 and TRBJ2-4. Germline-derived CDR1 and CDR2 are MDHEN and SYDVKM. The CDR3 loop spans 11 amino acids. The CDR3 spells CASSFGDIQYF.

This chain uses TRBV19 with TRBJ2-7. This CDR3 has 14 amino acids. Germline CDR1 reads LNHDA; CDR2 reads SQIVND (reference sequence). CDR3 in amino acids: CASSIDSRDYEQYF. Combining the CDR3 with reference TRBV19 and TRBJ2-7 gives the whole variable domain DGGITQSPKYLFRKEGQNVTLSCEQNLNHDAMYWYRQDPGQGLRLIYYSQIVNDFQKGDIAEGYSVSREKKESFPLTVTSAQKNPTAFYLCASSIDSRDYEQYFGPGTRLTVT.

The rearrangement joins TRBV5-1 to TRBJ1-1; TCRdb's D gene call, TRBD1, goes unchecked for lack of DNA. The germline gives CDR1 SGHRS, CDR2 YFSETQ. The CDR3 length is 17 residues. CDR3 region: CASSFRPGAVEDTEAFF.

The rearrangement joins TRBV4-1 to TRBJ2-5; TCRdb selects TRBD2, and the lack of DNA leaves this call unchecked. The CDR3 is made up of 16 amino acids. Germline V gives CDR1 MGHRA, CDR2 YSYEKL. The CDR3 region is CASSQDGTSGQETQYF.

The V call is TRBV7-9, the J call TRBJ2-7; TCRdb proposes TRBD1, but this gene call is untestable without DNA. The CDR3 runs 16 residues. Germline CDR1 SEHNR, CDR2 FQNEAQ (reference sequence). The CDR3 loop is CASSSIISGTPYEQYF.

The V call is TRBV7-6, the J call TRBJ2-1; without DNA, the TCRdb call of TRBD2 cannot be checked. The CDR3 is made up of 16 amino acids. CDR1 and CDR2 from the germline V gene are SGHVS and FNYEAQ. CDR3 residues: CASSSGLGSSYNEQFF.

The chain recombines TRBV6-2 or TRBV6-3 with TRBJ2-1; TCRdb selects TRBD2, and the lack of DNA leaves this call unchecked. CDR3 length: 14 amino acids. CDR1 is MNHEY, CDR2 SVGEGT, per germline. The CDR3 sequence: CASSSRGPPNEQFF.

The V and J genes are TRBV12-3 or TRBV12-4 and TRBJ2-5; with no DNA, the TCRdb D assignment of TRBD2 cannot be verified. CDR3 length equals 15 residues. CDR3 protein: CASSTILAGEETQYF.

The rearrangement uses TRBV7-6 and TRBJ2-2; TCRdb outputs TRBD2, but without DNA this stays unchecked. The CDR3 loop spans 17 amino acids. Germline V gene sequence: CDR1 SGHVS, CDR2 FNYEAQ. CDR3 amino acids: CASTPTSGGPNTGELFF.

The genes are TRBV12-3 or TRBV12-4 and TRBJ2-6. The CDR3 extends over 14 amino acids. CDR3 residues: CASSLEPGANVLTF.

The J gene is TRBJ2-5, the V gene TRBV3-1; no DNA is available, so the TRBD2 call from TCRdb remains unchecked. The germline V gene encodes CDR1 LGHDT and CDR2 YNNKEL (reference sequence). CDR3 size: 16 residues. The CDR3 reads CASSQGIAGLQETQYF.

The CDR3 loop is CASSYAGGSDTQYF. This sequence joins TRBV6-5 and TRBJ2-3; the D gene TCRdb calls, TRBD1, cannot be checked with no DNA. This CDR3 has 14 residues. Germline CDR1 MNHEY, CDR2 SVGAGI.

The chain joins TRBV15 to TRBJ1-4. The CDR3 is 12 amino acids. Germline lookup yields CDR1 LNHNV and CDR2 YYDKDF (reference sequence). This CDR3 reads CATSAVGEKLFF.

The gene calls are TRBV4-1 and TRBJ1-1; TCRdb indicates TRBD1, and absent DNA this call remains unverified. The CDR3 covers 13 residues. CDR1 is MGHRA and CDR2 is YSYEKL in the germline V gene. This chain's CDR3 is CASSRLPGTEAFF.

This chain links TRBV7-9 with TRBJ1-1. Germline loops: CDR1 SEHNR, CDR2 FQNEAQ (reference sequence). The CDR3 runs 15 residues. The CDR3 here is CALGLVDWRGTEAFF.

The gene calls are TRBV27 and TRBJ2-7. In germline, CDR1 is MNHEY, CDR2 SMNVEV (reference sequence). The CDR3 runs to 13 residues. CDR3 amino acids: CASSFSSSYEQYF.

The chain recombines TRBV3-1 with TRBJ1-1; the D call of TRBD1 rests on TCRdb alone, since no DNA is present to check it. The CDR3 extends over 18 amino acids. CDR1 is LGHDT and CDR2 is YNNKEL in the germline V gene (reference sequence). The CDR3 spells CASSQDPSRTRRNTEAFF. Complete variable domain (other parts from reference TRBV3-1 and TRBJ1-1): DTAVSQTPKYLVTQMGNDKSIKCEQNLGHDTMYWYKQDSKKFLKIMFSYNNKELIINETVPNRFSPKSPDKAHLNLHINSLELGDSAVYFCASSQDPSRTRRNTEAFFGQGTRLTVV.

CDR3 region: CASSQSAVPYEQYF. The V call is TRBV14, the J call TRBJ2-7. The germline gives CDR1 SGHDN, CDR2 FVKESK. This CDR3 is built from 14 residues. Variable domain in full (rest from reference TRBV14 and TRBJ2-7): EAGVTQFPSHSVIEKGQTVTLRCDPISGHDNLYWYRRVMGKEIKFLLHFVKESKQDESGMPNNRFLAERTGGTYSTLKVQPAELEDSGVYFCASSQSAVPYEQYFGPGTRLTVT.